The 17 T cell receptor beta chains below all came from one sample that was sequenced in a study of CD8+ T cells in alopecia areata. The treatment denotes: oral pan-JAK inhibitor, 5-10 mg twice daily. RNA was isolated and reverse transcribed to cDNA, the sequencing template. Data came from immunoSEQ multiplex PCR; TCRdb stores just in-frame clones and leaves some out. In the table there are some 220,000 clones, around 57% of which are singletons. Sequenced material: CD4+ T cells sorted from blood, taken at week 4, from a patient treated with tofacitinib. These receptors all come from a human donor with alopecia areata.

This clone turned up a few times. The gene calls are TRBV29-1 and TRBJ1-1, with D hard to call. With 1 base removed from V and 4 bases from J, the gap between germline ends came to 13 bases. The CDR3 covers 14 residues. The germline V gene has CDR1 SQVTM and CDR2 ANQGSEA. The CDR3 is CSVEVGQSLTEAFF. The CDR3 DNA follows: TGCAGCGTTGAAGTGGGTCAGAGCCTCACTGAAGCTTTCTTT.

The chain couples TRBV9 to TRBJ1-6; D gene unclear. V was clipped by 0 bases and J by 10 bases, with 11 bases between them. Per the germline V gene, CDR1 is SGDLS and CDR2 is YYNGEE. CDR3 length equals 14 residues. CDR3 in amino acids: CASSVVGSDSPLHF. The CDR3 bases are TGTGCCAGCAGCGTAGTGGGGAGTGACTCACCCCTCCACTTT. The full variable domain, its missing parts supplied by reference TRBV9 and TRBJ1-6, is DSGVTQTPKHLITATGQRVTLRCSPRSGDLSVYWYQQSLDQGLQFLIQYYNGEERAKGNILERFSAQQFPDLHSELNLSSLELGDSALYFCASSVVGSDSPLHFGNGTRLTVT.

The CDR3 DNA reads as TGCAGCGTCATGGGCACTGAAGCTTTCTTT. Protein product: CSVMGTEAFF. This chain links TRBV29-1 with TRBJ1-1; D remains unclear. V lost 6 bases to trimming and J lost 4 bases, with 6 bases between them. CDR3 length: 10 amino acids. The germline CDR1 and CDR2 sequences are SQVTM and ANQGSEA.

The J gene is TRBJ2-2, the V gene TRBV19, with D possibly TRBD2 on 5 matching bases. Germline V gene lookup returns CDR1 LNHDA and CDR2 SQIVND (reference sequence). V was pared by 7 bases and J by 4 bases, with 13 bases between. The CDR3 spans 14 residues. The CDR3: CASTPGLLTGELFF. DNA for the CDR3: TGTGCCAGTACCCCCGGACTCCTCACCGGGGAGCTGTTTTTT.

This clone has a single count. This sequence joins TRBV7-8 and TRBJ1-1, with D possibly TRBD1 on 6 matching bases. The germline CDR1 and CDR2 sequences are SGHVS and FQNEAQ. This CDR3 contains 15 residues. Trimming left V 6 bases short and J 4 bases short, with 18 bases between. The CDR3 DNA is TGTGCCAGCAGTCTAGAGAGGGGGACGAGCACTGAAGCTTTCTTT. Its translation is CASSLERGTSTEAFF. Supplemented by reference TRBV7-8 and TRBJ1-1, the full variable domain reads GAGVSQSPRYKVAKRGQDVALRCDPISGHVSLFWYQQALGQGPEFLTYFQNEAQLDKSGLPSDRFFAERPEGSVSTLKIQRTQQEDSAVYLCASSLERGTSTEAFFGQGTRLTVV.

The CDR3 reads CASSPRSGPAPYGYTF. The CDR3 nucleotides are TGTGCCAGCAGCCCAAGGTCAGGCCCGGCGCCCTATGGCTACACCTTC. The rearrangement joins TRBV14 to TRBJ1-2; D gene uncertain. V lost 4 bases to trimming and J lost 4 bases, with 19 bases between them. The germline V gene encodes CDR1 SGHDN and CDR2 FVKESK. This CDR3 comprises 16 residues.

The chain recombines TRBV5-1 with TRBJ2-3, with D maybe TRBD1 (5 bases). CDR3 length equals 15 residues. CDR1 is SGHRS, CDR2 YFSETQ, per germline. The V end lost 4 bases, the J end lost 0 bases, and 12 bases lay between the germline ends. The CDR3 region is CASSLTESSTDTQYF. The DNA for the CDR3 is TGCGCCAGCAGCCTGACAGAATCTAGCACAGATACGCAGTATTTT.

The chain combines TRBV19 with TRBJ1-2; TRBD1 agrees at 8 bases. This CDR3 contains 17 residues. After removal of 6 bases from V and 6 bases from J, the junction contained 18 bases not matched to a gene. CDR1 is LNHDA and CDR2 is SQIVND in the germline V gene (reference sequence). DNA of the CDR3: TGTGCCAGTAGCCCCCGACAGGGGCCGAAAGGGATCGATGGCTACACCTTC. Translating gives CASSPRQGPKGIDGYTF.

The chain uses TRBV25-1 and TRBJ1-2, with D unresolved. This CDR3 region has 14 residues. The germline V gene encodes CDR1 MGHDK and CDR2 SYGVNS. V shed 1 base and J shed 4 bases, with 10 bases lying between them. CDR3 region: CASSESGKLYGYTF. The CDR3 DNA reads TGTGCCAGCAGTGAATCTGGCAAACTCTATGGCTACACCTTC.

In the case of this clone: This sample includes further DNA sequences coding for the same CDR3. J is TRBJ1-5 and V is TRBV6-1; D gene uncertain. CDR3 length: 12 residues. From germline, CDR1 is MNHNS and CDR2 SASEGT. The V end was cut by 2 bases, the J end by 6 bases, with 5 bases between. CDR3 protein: CASSERSQPQHF. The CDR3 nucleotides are TGTGCCAGCAGTGAACGCAGTCAGCCCCAGCATTTT.

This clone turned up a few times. For the CDR3, the DNA is TGCAGCGTTGAAACAGACTCCTACGAGCAGTACTTC. It encodes CSVETDSYEQYF. The chain links TRBV29-1 to TRBJ2-7; no firm D call. Per the germline V gene, CDR1 is SQVTM and CDR2 is ANQGSEA. This CDR3 has 12 amino acids. V lost 2 bases to trimming and J lost 0 bases, with 5 bases between them.

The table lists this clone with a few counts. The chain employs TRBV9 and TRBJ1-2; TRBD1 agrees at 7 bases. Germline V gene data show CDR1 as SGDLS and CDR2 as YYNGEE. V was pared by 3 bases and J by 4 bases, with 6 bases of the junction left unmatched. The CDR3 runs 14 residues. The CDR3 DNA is TGTGCCAGCAGCGGACAGGGAGGGGGCTATGGCTACACCTTC. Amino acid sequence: CASSGQGGGYGYTF. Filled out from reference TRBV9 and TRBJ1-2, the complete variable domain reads DSGVTQTPKHLITATGQRVTLRCSPRSGDLSVYWYQQSLDQGLQFLIQYYNGEERAKGNILERFSAQQFPDLHSELNLSSLELGDSALYFCASSGQGGGYGYTFGSGTRLTVV.

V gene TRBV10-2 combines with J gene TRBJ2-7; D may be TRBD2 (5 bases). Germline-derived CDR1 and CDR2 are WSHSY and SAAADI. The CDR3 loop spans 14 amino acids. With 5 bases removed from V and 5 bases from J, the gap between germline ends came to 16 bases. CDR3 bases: TGCGCCAGCAGTCGGAGCGGTTGGGATAACGAGCAGTACTTC. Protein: CASSRSGWDNEQYF.

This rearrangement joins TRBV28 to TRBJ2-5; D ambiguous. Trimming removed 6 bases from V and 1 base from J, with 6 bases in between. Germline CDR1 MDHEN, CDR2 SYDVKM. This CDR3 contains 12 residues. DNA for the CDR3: TGTGCCAGCAGACCGAGCCAAGAGACCCAGTACTTC. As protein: CASRPSQETQYF. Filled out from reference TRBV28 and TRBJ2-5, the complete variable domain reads DVKVTQSSRYLVKRTGEKVFLECVQDMDHENMFWYRQDPGLGLRLIYFSYDVKMKEKGDIPEGYSVSREKKERFSLILESASTNQTSMYLCASRPSQETQYFGPGTRLLVL.

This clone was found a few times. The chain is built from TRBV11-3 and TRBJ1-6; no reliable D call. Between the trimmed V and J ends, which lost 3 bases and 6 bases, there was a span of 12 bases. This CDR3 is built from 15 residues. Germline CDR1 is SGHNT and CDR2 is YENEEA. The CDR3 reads CASSLLSAANSPLHF. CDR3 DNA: TGTGCCAGCAGCTTGCTCTCTGCAGCTAATTCACCCCTCCACTTT.

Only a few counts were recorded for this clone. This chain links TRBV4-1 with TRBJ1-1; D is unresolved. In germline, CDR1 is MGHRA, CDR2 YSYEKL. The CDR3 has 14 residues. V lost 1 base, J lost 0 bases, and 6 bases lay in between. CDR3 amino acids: CASSQVGVNTEAFF. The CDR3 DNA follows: TGCGCCAGCAGCCAAGTTGGCGTGAACACTGAAGCTTTCTTT.

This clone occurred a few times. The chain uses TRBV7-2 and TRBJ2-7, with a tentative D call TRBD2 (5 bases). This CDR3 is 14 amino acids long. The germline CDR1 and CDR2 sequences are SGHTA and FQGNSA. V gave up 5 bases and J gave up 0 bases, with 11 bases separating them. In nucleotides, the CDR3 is TGTGCCAGCAGCGAGGACTGGGCCTCCTACGAGCAGTACTTC. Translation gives CASSEDWASYEQYF.